The TCR beta chain under discussion was sequenced for a study of blood T cells in healthy people across ages. Study-level findings and limits: The CMV status of each donor remained undetermined, and this could have confounded shifts in expanded clonotypes.

Primers used in a second PCR of roughly 6 to 11 cycles were a sample-barcoded 5' primer and a J-beta primer mix. One entry per CDR3 protein results from TCRdb running MiXCR on the 5' RACE reads. The table shows under 2,000,000 distinct CDR3 sequences, with 40% to 55% occurring only once. To note about this clonotype: Its target is unknown.

Losses at the gene ends were 1 base for V and 6 bases for J; bases not matched to a gene: 5. Germline V lookup: CDR1 LGHNA, CDR2 YSLEER. There are 15 residues in the CDR3. Sequenced input: blood. The V and J genes are TRBV4-3 and TRBJ2-3; 9 bases fit TRBD2. This receptor was obtained from a woman in her forties in good health. Here the CDR3 DNA reads TGCGCCAGCAGCCAAGCGACTAGCGGTTTTGATACGCAGTATTTT. It yields the protein CASSQATSGFDTQYF.